These 3 T cell receptor beta chains were all obtained from the same sample, sequenced in a study of graft-versus-host responses after intestinal transplantation. The antigens of these receptors remain unknown. Here immunoSEQ multiplex PCR was the method, and the copy in TCRdb shows in-frame clones only, minus some. The sample contains tens of thousands of clones, roughly 90% of which appear only once. Sequences were derived from unstimulated CD8+ T cells sorted from spleen or lymph node cells, sampled before intestinal transplant. Receptors were obtained from a human donor who received an intestinal transplant.

The chain employs TRBV11-1 and TRBJ2-3, with 9 bases identical to TRBD2. CDR1 is SGHAT and CDR2 is FQDESV in the germline V gene (reference sequence). This CDR3 is 15 amino acids long. V shed 5 bases, J shed 5 bases, and the junction held 8 bases outside the gene matches. CDR3 in amino acids: CASSRLAEGGDTQYF. The CDR3 nucleotides are TGTGCCAGCAGCCGACTAGCGGAAGGGGGAGATACGCAGTATTTT.

The V call is TRBV4-1, the J call TRBJ2-5; TRBD1 aligns across 9 bases. The J call may not be correct, given that the DNA end is closer to TRBJ2-7. Germline V gives CDR1 MGHRA, CDR2 YSYEKL. CDR3 length: 14 amino acids. The CDR3 region is CASSLRTGVYEQYF. The CDR3 DNA is TGCGCCAGCAGCCTGAGGACAGGGGTCTACGAGCAGTACTTC.

The V and J genes are TRBV6-5 and TRBJ2-1; a possible D gene is TRBD2 (6 bases). The germline gives CDR1 MNHEY, CDR2 SVGAGI. V shed 0 bases and J shed 2 bases, with 8 bases lying between them. This CDR3 comprises 15 residues. The CDR3 DNA follows: TGTGCCAGCAGTTACTCGGGGACTCCCTACAATGAGCAGTTCTTC. It translates to CASSYSGTPYNEQFF.